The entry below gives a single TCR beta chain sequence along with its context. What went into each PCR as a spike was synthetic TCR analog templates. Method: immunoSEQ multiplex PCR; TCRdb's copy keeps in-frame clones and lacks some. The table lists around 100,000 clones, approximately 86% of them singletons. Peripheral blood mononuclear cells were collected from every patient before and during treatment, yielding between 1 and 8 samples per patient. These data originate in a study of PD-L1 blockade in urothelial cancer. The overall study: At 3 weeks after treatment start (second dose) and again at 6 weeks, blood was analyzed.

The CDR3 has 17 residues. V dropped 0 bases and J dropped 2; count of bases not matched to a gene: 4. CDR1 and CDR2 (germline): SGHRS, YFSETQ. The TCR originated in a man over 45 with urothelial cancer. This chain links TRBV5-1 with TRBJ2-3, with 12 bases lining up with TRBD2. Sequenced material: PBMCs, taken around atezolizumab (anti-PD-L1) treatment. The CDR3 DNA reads TGCGCCAGCAGCTTGGCACTAGCGGGAGGCCCCACAGATACGCAGTATTTT. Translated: CASSLALAGGPTDTQYF. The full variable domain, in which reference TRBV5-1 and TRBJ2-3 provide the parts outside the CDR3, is KAGVTQTPRYLIKTRGQQVTLSCSPISGHRSVSWYQQTPGQGLQFLFEYFSETQRNKGNFPGRFSGRQFSNSRSEMNVSTLELGDSALYLCASSLALAGGPTDTQYFGPGTRLTVL.